This T cell receptor beta chain originates from a study of blood T cells in healthy people across ages. The study, taken as a whole, reports: Across samples, TCR beta diversity tracked strongly with naive T cell percentage.

There are 17 residues in the CDR3. The germline gives CDR1 DFQATT, CDR2 SNEGSKA (reference sequence). Points on this clonotype: The antigen is unknown.

The second PCR ran about 6 to 12 cycles with a sample-barcoded 5' primer and J-beta primers. A single record per CDR3 protein comes from TCRdb applying MiXCR to the 5' RACE reads. The table shows around 1,500,000 distinct CDR3 sequences, with approximately 42% occurring only once. The source material was blood. The receptor was derived from a woman aged 18-29 years in good health. This chain uses TRBV20-1 with TRBJ2-4, with 10 bases matching TRBD1. Judging by the DNA end, TRBJ2-7 fits better; the J call may be wrong. The CDR3: CSARSRLVGTGVYEQYF. The DNA for the CDR3 is TGCAGTGCTAGATCACGGCTGGTGGGGACAGGGGTCTACGAGCAGTACTTC.